The present entry profiles one T cell receptor (beta chain) with its context. What it binds is unknown. The PCR ran on 60 Vbeta and 13 Jbeta primers. Generated by immunoSEQ multiplex PCR, the TCRdb table keeps only in-frame clones and is missing some. The sample has around 130,000 clones; over 65% are singletons. This record belongs to a study of cytomegalovirus exposure and HLA in healthy donors. Germline CDR1 LNHDA, CDR2 SQIVND (reference sequence). V lost 5 bases and J lost 1, with 6 bases in between. The CDR3 length is 12 residues. Whole-study results and caveats: Judged likely to be a sequencing artifact was a cluster of highly shared sequence variants. Trimming of TCR beta V- and J-genes showed a link, identified in a later analysis, to a missense DCLRE1C variant. The listing of 160 or so TCR beta chains classed them as cytomegalovirus-associated. The study carried out a later analysis of TCR beta sequences. It associated some 15,000 of them with specific HLA alleles at a false discovery rate of 0.05.

Sequencing was performed on PBMCs. The clonotype originates from a man aged 45-65 years in good health and CMV-seronegative. The J gene is TRBJ2-7, the V gene TRBV19, with D unresolved. The CDR3 sequence: CASSGGSYEQYF. The DNA of the CDR3 is TGTGCCAGTAGTGGCGGTTCCTACGAGCAGTACTTC.